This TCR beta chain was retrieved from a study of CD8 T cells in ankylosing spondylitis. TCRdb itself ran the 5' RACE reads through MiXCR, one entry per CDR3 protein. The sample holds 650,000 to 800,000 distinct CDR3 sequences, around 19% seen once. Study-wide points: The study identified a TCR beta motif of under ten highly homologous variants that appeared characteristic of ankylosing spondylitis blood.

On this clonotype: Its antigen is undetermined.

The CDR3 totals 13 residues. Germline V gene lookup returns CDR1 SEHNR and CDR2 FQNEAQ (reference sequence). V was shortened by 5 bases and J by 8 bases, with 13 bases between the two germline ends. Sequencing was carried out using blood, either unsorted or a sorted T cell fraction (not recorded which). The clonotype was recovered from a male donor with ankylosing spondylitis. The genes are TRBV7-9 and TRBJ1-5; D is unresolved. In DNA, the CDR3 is TGTGCCAGCAGCCACCAATCCACAGAGCCCCAGCATTTT. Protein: CASSHQSTEPQHF.